Below, 32 T cell receptor beta chains from the same sample are listed, as sequenced in a study of blood T cells in healthy people across ages. With a J-beta primer mix and a sample-barcoded 5' primer, a second PCR ran about 6 to 11 cycles. TCRdb passed the 5' RACE reads through MiXCR, listing each CDR3 protein once. The sample shows under 1,000,000 distinct CDR3 sequences, under 40% of them seen only once. The source material was blood. Source of these receptors: a man aged 18 to 30 in good health.

For this clonotype: The junction and the germline gene differ at one end; a read error may be behind it. The chain links TRBV25-1 to TRBJ1-2; 7 bases align to TRBD1. The CDR3 totals 15 residues. Germline V gives CDR1 MGHDK, CDR2 SYGVNS. The CDR3 loop reads CACSELGEGADGYTF. CDR3 sequence (DNA): TGTGCCTGCAGTGAACTGGGCGAGGGGGCCGATGGCTACACCTTC.

CDR3 amino acids: CSARDLAGTEKLFF. The DNA of the CDR3 is TGCAGTGCTAGAGATTTGGCAGGGACTGAAAAACTGTTTTTT. The V call is TRBV20-1, the J call TRBJ1-4, with D possibly TRBD1 on 5 matching bases. Per germline, CDR1 DFQATT and CDR2 SNEGSKA (reference sequence). Trimming stripped 0 bases from V and 7 bases from J, with 12 bases between. This CDR3 is built from 14 residues.

On this clonotype: A much bigger clone sits one base away, suggesting this may be a read error. This rearrangement joins TRBV27 to TRBJ2-3; a weak D match, TRBD1 (6 bases). V was trimmed by 4 bases and J by 0 bases, leaving 23 bases between them. The CDR3 is 19 residues long. Germline assignment: CDR1 MNHEY and CDR2 SMNVEV (reference sequence). CDR3 sequence reads: CASSSVLQGYGESTDTQYF. The CDR3 DNA sequence: TGTGCCAGCAGTTCTGTTTTACAGGGATATGGGGAAAGCACAGATACGCAGTATTTT.

This clonotype was observed a single time. The chain carries TRBV30 and TRBJ1-5, with D possibly being TRBD1 (5 bases). The CDR3 is made up of 14 amino acids. V dropped 0 bases and J dropped 6 bases, with 12 bases sitting between them. Germline CDR1 GTSNPN, CDR2 SVGIG (reference sequence). For the CDR3, the DNA is TGTGCCTGGAGTGTAGGGGTTTCCGGTCAGCCCCAGCATTTT. It translates to CAWSVGVSGQPQHF.

The chain carries TRBV20-1 and TRBJ2-7, with D maybe TRBD2 (5 bases). V lost 1 base and J 10 bases, leaving 20 bases between the germline ends. Germline V CDR1 and CDR2: DFQATT, SNEGSKA (reference sequence). The CDR3 extends over 14 amino acids. CDR3 coding DNA: TGCAGTGCTAGAGCTCCCGACGGGGAACGTCGACAGTACTTC. Translating gives CSARAPDGERRQYF.

The chain recombines TRBV27 with TRBJ2-5; TRBD1 aligns across 7 bases. The J call may be in error: the DNA end matches TRBJ2-7 better. The germline CDR1 and CDR2 sequences are MNHEY and SMNVEV (reference sequence). The CDR3 contains 15 residues. The CDR3 loop reads CASRNAGGPTYEQYF. DNA of the CDR3: TGTGCCAGCAGGAACGCAGGGGGACCTACCTACGAGCAGTACTTC.

Concerning this clonotype: A much more abundant neighbour one base away suggests this may be a read error. This chain links TRBV12-3 or TRBV12-4 with TRBJ2-5; D remains ambiguous. The V end was cut by 6 bases, the J end by 11 bases, with 22 bases between. CDR3 length: 14 residues. CDR3: CASSADGPVNEQYF. CDR3 bases: TGTGCCAGCAGCGCGGACGGGCCGGTTAATGAGCAGTACTTC.

This clonotype came up a few times. The genes are TRBV13 and TRBJ1-2; 7 bases are a match to TRBD1. Germline trimming cut 5 bases from V and 8 bases from J; bases unmatched to any gene: 11. This CDR3 comprises 14 residues. Germline values: CDR1 PRHDT, CDR2 FYEKMQ (reference sequence). This CDR3 reads CASSRPETGRGYTF. CDR3 bases: TGTGCCAGCAGCCGACCAGAGACAGGGAGAGGCTACACCTTC.

This clonotype showed up many times. J is TRBJ1-2 and V is TRBV29-1; D is ambiguous. Germline CDR1 and CDR2: SQVTM and ANQGSEA. The length of the CDR3 is 12 residues. The V and J ends lost 3 bases and 6 bases respectively, with 11 bases between them. The CDR3 DNA follows: TGCAGCGTTGAGAAACATTCAAATGGCTACACCTTC. Translating it yields CSVEKHSNGYTF.

For this clonotype: At one of its ends the junction is not consistent with the germline gene, which may arise from a read error. The chain has TRBV6-5 and TRBJ2-6; D call uncertain. From germline, CDR1 is MNHEY and CDR2 SVGAGI. The CDR3 runs 13 residues. For the CDR3, the DNA is TGCGCCAGCAGTGATACAGGGGCCAACGTCCTGACTTTC. As protein: CASSDTGANVLTF.

A note on this clonotype: At one boundary the junction diverges from the germline segment, which might be a read error. The chain employs TRBV5-1 and TRBJ2-3; TRBD1 aligns across 8 bases. The germline CDR1 and CDR2 sequences are SGHRS and YFSETQ. The length of the CDR3 is 14 residues. The CDR3 coding sequence is TGCACCAGCAGCCTGGACAGGGTTGTAGATACGCAGTATTTT. It encodes CTSSLDRVVDTQYF.

This clonotype was picked up many times. The V gene is TRBV20-1, the J gene TRBJ1-2, with D hard to call. Germline CDR1 and CDR2: DFQATT and SNEGSKA (reference sequence). The V and J ends lost 4 bases and 6 bases respectively, with 15 bases between them. CDR3 length: 13 residues. The CDR3 DNA is TGCAGTGCTACAAAAGGGTCTGGAGATGGCTACACCTTC. This encodes CSATKGSGDGYTF.

The chain is built from TRBV7-9 and TRBJ2-1; TRBD2 aligns across 7 bases. The CDR3 is 16 residues long. Germline V gene lookup returns CDR1 SEHNR and CDR2 FQNEAQ (reference sequence). V was clipped by 3 bases and J by 3 bases; unmatched bases: 8. The CDR3 loop is CASSLRLAEYYNEQFF. The CDR3, as DNA: TGTGCCAGCAGCTTGCGGCTAGCGGAATACTACAATGAGCAGTTCTTC. The full variable domain, completed using reference TRBV7-9 and TRBJ2-1, is DTGVSQNPRHKITKRGQNVTFRCDPISEHNRLYWYRQTLGQGPEFLTYFQNEAQLEKSRLLSDRFSAERPKGSFSTLEIQRTEQGDSAMYLCASSLRLAEYYNEQFFGPGTRLTVL.

The chain joins TRBV20-1 to TRBJ1-1; possibly TRBD1 for D (5 bases). V was cut by 6 bases and J by 1 base, with 21 bases left in between. Germline CDR1 DFQATT, CDR2 SNEGSKA (reference sequence). This CDR3 comprises 16 residues. The CDR3 loop is CSARAVGGEKNTEAFF. In nucleotides, the CDR3 is TGCAGTGCACGGGCCGTGGGAGGGGAAAAGAACACTGAAGCTTTCTTT.

V usage is TRBV12-3 or TRBV12-4 and J usage is TRBJ1-1, with a tentative D call TRBD1 (5 bases). The CDR3 covers 17 residues. Between the trimmed V and J ends, which lost 0 bases and 6 bases, there was a span of 20 bases. CDR3 in amino acids: CASSLAGAGLSGAEAFF. The CDR3 DNA reads TGTGCCAGCAGTTTAGCAGGGGCAGGACTGAGCGGTGCTGAAGCTTTCTTT.

The chain combines TRBV20-1 with TRBJ1-5, with TRBD1 matching 12 bases. From germline, CDR1 is DFQATT and CDR2 SNEGSKA (reference sequence). J gave up 7 bases and V 3 bases, and 1 base lay outside the gene matches. This CDR3 is built from 13 residues. The DNA of the CDR3 is TGCAGTGCTAGGGGACAGGGGGCACAGCCCCAGCATTTT. Its translation is CSARGQGAQPQHF.

This chain connects TRBV20-1 to TRBJ2-5; tentatively, D is TRBD1 (5 bases). In germline, CDR1 is DFQATT, CDR2 SNEGSKA (reference sequence). Trimming removed 6 bases from V and 0 bases from J, with 8 bases in between. This CDR3 region has 12 residues. CDR3 coding DNA: TGCAGTGCCCCGACAGACCAAGAGACCCAGTACTTC. Encoded protein: CSAPTDQETQYF.

This chain connects TRBV20-1 to TRBJ1-1; the D is unclear. V was cut by 3 bases and J by 5 bases, with 4 bases left in between. This CDR3 region has 10 residues. Germline V gene sequence: CDR1 DFQATT, CDR2 SNEGSKA (reference sequence). The CDR3 spells CSASRTEAFF. As DNA, the CDR3 is TGCAGTGCTAGTCGGACTGAAGCTTTCTTT.

The sample holds a few counts of this clonotype. This may be a read error: a much more frequent sequence differs by one nucleotide. Here the CDR3 DNA reads TGTGCCAGCAGCGTATCAGAGACCCAGTACTTC. It codes for CASSVSETQYF. The genes are TRBV9 and TRBJ2-5; D is ambiguous. The ends were cut back, 1 base at V and 4 bases at J, with 2 bases in the middle. CDR3 length equals 11 residues. Germline V gives CDR1 SGDLS, CDR2 YYNGEE. Combining the CDR3 with reference TRBV9 and TRBJ2-5 gives the whole variable domain DSGVTQTPKHLITATGQRVTLRCSPRSGDLSVYWYQQSLDQGLQFLIQYYNGEERAKGNILERFSAQQFPDLHSELNLSSLELGDSALYFCASSVSETQYFGPGTRLLVL.

Ten or more counts support this clonotype. V is TRBV6-6 and J is TRBJ1-1; D is perhaps TRBD1 (5 bases). The length of the CDR3 is 12 residues. The germline CDR1 and CDR2 sequences are MNHNY and SVGAGI (reference sequence). Trimming took 6 bases from V and 4 from J, leaving 9 bases between them. CDR3 loop: CASSRRGTEAFF. CDR3 DNA sequence: TGTGCCAGCAGCCGGAGGGGCACTGAAGCTTTCTTT.

The CDR3 sequence: CASTLMPGVHYGYTF. The CDR3 nucleotides read TGTGCCAGTACCCTAATGCCCGGAGTCCACTATGGCTACACCTTC. The gene calls are TRBV19 and TRBJ1-2; D is unresolved. The CDR3 sequence is 15 residues long. Germline V gives CDR1 LNHDA, CDR2 SQIVND (reference sequence). V shed 7 bases and J shed 3 bases, with 18 bases lying between them.

The rearrangement links TRBV18 to TRBJ2-7, with unresolved D. The CDR3 loop spans 12 amino acids. Trimming took off 10 bases at V and 0 bases at J, with 10 bases between the two ends. Per germline, CDR1 KGHSH and CDR2 LQKENI. The CDR3 DNA is TGTGCCACCGCAGAAAGCTCCTACGAGCAGTACTTC. This encodes CATAESSYEQYF. Complete variable domain (other parts from reference TRBV18 and TRBJ2-7): NAGVMQNPRHLVRRRGQEARLRCSPMKGHSHVYWYRQLPEEGLKFMVYLQKENIIDESGMPKERFSAEFPKEGPSILRIQQVVRGDSAAYFCATAESSYEQYFGPGTRLTVT.

As regards this clonotype: A much larger clone lies one base from this, so it may be a read error. The chain links TRBV7-2 to TRBJ2-1; TRBD2 matches 9 bases. The CDR3 sequence is 15 residues long. V shed 2 bases, J shed 2 bases, and the junction held 1 base outside the gene matches. Germline-derived CDR1 and CDR2 are SGHTA and FQGNSA. CDR3: CASSLTSGPYNEQFF. Written as DNA, the CDR3 is TGTGCCAGCAGCTTAACTAGCGGGCCCTACAATGAGCAGTTCTTC.

In regard to this clonotype: The germline gene is not matched at one end of the junction; a read error may be the cause. The V and J genes are TRBV7-2 and TRBJ1-4; D not resolved. The CDR3 contains 15 residues. Germline assignment: CDR1 SGHTA and CDR2 FQGNSA. As DNA, the CDR3 is TGTGCCAGCAGCTTAGGGAGGGCTCTTAATGAAGAACTGTTTTTT. Residues: CASSLGRALNEELFF.

As to this clonotype: Mismatch with germline at one junction end may stem from a read error. This sequence joins TRBV7-2 and TRBJ2-7, with no clear D. The germline V gene has CDR1 SGHTA and CDR2 FQGNSA. The CDR3 is made up of 11 amino acids. The CDR3 bases are TGTGCCCGCAGCCTGTCCTACGAGCAGTACTTC. Its protein product is CARSLSYEQYF.

This clonotype was counted between two and nine times. The chain links TRBV6-1 to TRBJ1-2; 10 positions agree with TRBD1. V was clipped by 8 bases and J by 4 bases; unmatched bases: 10. This CDR3 has 15 residues. Germline V lookup: CDR1 MNHNS, CDR2 SASEGT. CDR3 residues: CASWQTGGIGYGYTF. The CDR3 DNA reads as TGTGCCAGCTGGCAGACAGGGGGCATTGGCTATGGCTACACCTTC.

In this sample, this clonotype turned up a few times. V and J are TRBV4-3 and TRBJ1-6; no definite D call. Germline lookup yields CDR1 LGHNA and CDR2 YSLEER. Trimming left V 2 bases short and J 10 bases short, with 15 bases between. The CDR3 length is 15 residues. The CDR3 is CASSQLGRDRSPLHF. The CDR3 region has the DNA TGCGCCAGCAGCCAATTGGGGAGGGATAGATCACCCCTCCACTTT.

This clonotype was recorded at least ten times. The V call is TRBV6-4, the J call TRBJ2-7; unclear D gene. Germline V gene sequence: CDR1 MRHNA, CDR2 SNTAGT. This CDR3 spans 11 amino acids. V was cut by 3 bases and J by 6 bases, with 6 bases left in between. Here the CDR3 reads CASSEDLEQYF. CDR3 coding DNA: TGTGCCAGCAGTGAAGATCTCGAGCAGTACTTC.

The chain is built from TRBV6-5 and TRBJ2-3; 7 bases fit TRBD2. Per the germline V gene, CDR1 is MNHEY and CDR2 is SVGAGI. With 5 bases clipped from V and 4 bases from J, the junction kept 6 bases outside the gene matches. The CDR3 totals 14 residues. CDR3 DNA sequence: TGTGCCAGCAGTCCGACTAGCATCGCAGATACGCAGTATTTT. Its protein is CASSPTSIADTQYF.

This rearrangement joins TRBV5-1 to TRBJ1-4; D may be TRBD1 (6 bases). Trimming took off 1 base at V and 8 bases at J, with 12 bases between the two ends. The CDR3 has 14 amino acids. Per the germline V gene, CDR1 is SGHRS and CDR2 is YFSETQ. CDR3 DNA: TGCGCCAGCAGCTTGCTGGGGGCTAGGGAAAAACTGTTTTTT. Protein product: CASSLLGAREKLFF. Looking up the rest from reference TRBV5-1 and TRBJ1-4 gives the full variable domain: KAGVTQTPRYLIKTRGQQVTLSCSPISGHRSVSWYQQTPGQGLQFLFEYFSETQRNKGNFPGRFSGRQFSNSRSEMNVSTLELGDSALYLCASSLLGAREKLFFGSGTQLSVL.

The chain links TRBV20-1 to TRBJ2-3; D possibly matches TRBD1 or TRBD2 (5 bases each). Trimming cost V 3 bases and J 0 bases, with 13 bases left between them. From germline, CDR1 is DFQATT and CDR2 SNEGSKA (reference sequence). This CDR3 region has 15 residues. CDR3 in amino acids: CSASEGRGSTDTQYF. For the CDR3, the DNA is TGCAGTGCTAGTGAGGGGAGAGGGAGCACAGATACGCAGTATTTT.

This clonotype was recorded many times. The chain links TRBV9 to TRBJ2-1, with D hard to call. The germline gives CDR1 SGDLS, CDR2 YYNGEE. V gave up 0 bases and J gave up 3 bases, with 4 bases separating them. This CDR3 spans 13 amino acids. The chain's CDR3 is CASSVDSYNEQFF. CDR3 DNA: TGTGCCAGCAGCGTAGACAGCTACAATGAGCAGTTCTTC.